The subject of this entry is one TCR beta chain. The antigen is undetermined. This specimen comes from a study of cytomegalovirus exposure and HLA in healthy donors. In the study overall: An early data release held 79 million or so unique TCRs from HLA-typed donors. Study-level findings and limits: Later on, a genetic analysis was performed. It linked a missense variant in DCLRE1C with V- and J-gene trimming of TCR beta.

The PCR used 60 Vbeta and 13 Jbeta primers. Libraries were prepared by immunoSEQ multiplex PCR; TCRdb keeps only in-frame clonotypes and omits some of them. The sample carries 150,000 to 200,000 clones, around 79% recorded once. V was clipped by 1 base and J by 6 bases; unmatched bases: 4. There are 16 residues in the CDR3. Per the germline V gene, CDR1 is SGDLS and CDR2 is YYNGEE. The TCR sequence derives from a woman in her 50s in good health and CMV-seropositive. This chain connects TRBV9 to TRBJ2-2, with 12 bases matching TRBD1. The source material was PBMCs. As DNA, the CDR3 is TGTGCCAGCAGCGTAAGCCGGGACAGGGGGCCCGGGGAGCTGTTTTTT. Amino acids: CASSVSRDRGPGELFF.